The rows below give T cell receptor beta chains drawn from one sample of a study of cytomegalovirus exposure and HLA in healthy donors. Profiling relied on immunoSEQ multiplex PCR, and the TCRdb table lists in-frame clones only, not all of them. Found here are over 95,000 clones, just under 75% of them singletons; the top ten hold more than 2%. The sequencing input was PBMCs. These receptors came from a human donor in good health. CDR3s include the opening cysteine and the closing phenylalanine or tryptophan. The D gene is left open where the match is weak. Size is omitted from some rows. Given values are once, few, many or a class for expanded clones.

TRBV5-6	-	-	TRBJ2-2	TGTGCCAGCAGCTCAGCCGGGACAACGAACACCGGGGAGCTGTTTTTT	CASSSAGTTNTGELFF
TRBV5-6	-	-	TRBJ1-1	TGTGCCAGCAGCTTTGGAGGGGTGAACACTGAAGCTTTCTTT	CASSFGGVNTEAFF
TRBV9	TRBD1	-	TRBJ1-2	TGTGCCAGCAGCGGCGGGACAGGGGGCTTGGCTAACTATGGCTACACCTTC	CASSGGTGGLANYGYTF
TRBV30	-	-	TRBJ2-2	TGTGCCTGGAGGCCAGCAGGGCCCCACACCGGGGAGCTGTTTTTT	CAWRPAGPHTGELFF
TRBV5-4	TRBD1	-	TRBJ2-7	TGTGCCAGCAGCTTACGACCGGGACAGGGTCGCCACGAGCAGTACTTC	CASSLRPGQGRHEQYF
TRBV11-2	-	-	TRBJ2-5	TGTGCCAGCAGCTTGCGGACAGACCAAGAGACCCAGTACTTC	CASSLRTDQETQYF
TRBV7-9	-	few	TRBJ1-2	TGTTCCAGCAGCGCCACCCCAGGACAGAGATATGGCTACACCTTC	CSSSATPGQRYGYTF
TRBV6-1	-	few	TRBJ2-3	TGTGCCAGCAGTGAAGCACTACTAGGTCCCGCCGGCGTTTTT	CASSEALLGPAGVF
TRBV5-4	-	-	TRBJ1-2	TGTGCCAGCAGCTTGTTCTCTGCCAGTCCCTCTAACTATGGCTACACCTTC	CASSLFSASPSNYGYTF
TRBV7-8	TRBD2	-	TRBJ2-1	TGTGCCAGCAGCTTAGTAGTAAGTCTAGCGGGTAAAAATGAGCAGTTCTTC	CASSLVVSLAGKNEQFF
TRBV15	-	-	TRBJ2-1	TGTGCCACCAGCAGAGAACGGGTGGGCAATGAGCAGTTCTTC	CATSRERVGNEQFF
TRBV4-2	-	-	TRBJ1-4	TGTGCCGGCAGCGATACGTCAGGGATGGAAAAACTGTTTTTT	CAGSDTSGMEKLFF
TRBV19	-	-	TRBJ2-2	TGTGCCAGTAGAAAAGAGGGCGGGGGGGAGCTGTTTTTT	CASRKEGGGELFF
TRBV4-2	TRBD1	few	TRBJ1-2	TGTGCCAGCAGCCAAGGGGGACAGGGGGGTGGCTACACCTTC	CASSQGGQGGGYTF
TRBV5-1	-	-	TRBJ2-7	TGCGCCAGCAACCCTAAGGGGCCCCCCTACGAGCAGTACTTC	CASNPKGPPYEQYF
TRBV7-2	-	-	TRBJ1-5	TGTGCCAGCAGCTTAGGGAGCGGGTATAGCAATCAGCCCCAGCATTTT	CASSLGSGYSNQPQHF
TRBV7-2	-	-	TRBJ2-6	TGTGCCAGCAGCTCGCAGGGAAGCCCTGGGGCCAACGTCCTGACTTTC	CASSSQGSPGANVLTF
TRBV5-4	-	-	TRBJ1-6	TGTGCCAGCAGCTCCCCAGGGCTTCGATCACCCCTCCACTTT	CASSSPGLRSPLHF
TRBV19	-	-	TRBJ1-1	TGTGCCAGTACCCTCGGGGCTGAAGCTTTCTTT	CASTLGAEAFF
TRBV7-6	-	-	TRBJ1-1	TGTGCCAGCAGCTTAGCGCTAACAGGGCAAGGTGAAGCTTTCTTT	CASSLALTGQGEAFF
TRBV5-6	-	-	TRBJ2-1	TGTGCCAGCAGCCGGGGGGCAGGCTTCTCCTACAATGAGCAGTTCTTC	CASSRGAGFSYNEQFF
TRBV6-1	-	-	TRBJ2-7	TGTGCCAGCACTCCTGGGCAGGGCGAGCAGTACTTC	CASTPGQGEQYF
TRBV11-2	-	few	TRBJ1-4	TGTGCCAGCAGCTTACAACTGGCTAATGAAAAACTGTTTTTT	CASSLQLANEKLFF
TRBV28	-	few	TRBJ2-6	TGTGCCAGCACTACCGGGGCCAACGTCCTGACTTTC	CASTTGANVLTF
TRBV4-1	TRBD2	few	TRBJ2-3	TGCGCCAGCAGCCAAGTTCTACAACTAGCGGGGGCGGGAGATACGCAGTATTTT	CASSQVLQLAGAGDTQYF
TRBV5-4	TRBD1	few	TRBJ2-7	TGTGCCAGCAGCACCGGGACAGGGATGTCCGAGCAGTACTTC	CASSTGTGMSEQYF
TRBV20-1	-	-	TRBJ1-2	TGCAGTGCTAGAGGAGGCTATGGCTACACCTTC	CSARGGYGYTF
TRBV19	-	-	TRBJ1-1	TGTGCCAGTAGTATCCTGGGCCCGAACACTGAAGCTTTCTTT	CASSILGPNTEAFF
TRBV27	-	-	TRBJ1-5	TGTGCCAGCAGTCCCACGGGTGTATCGTCCTGGCAGCCCCAGCATTTT	CASSPTGVSSWQPQHF
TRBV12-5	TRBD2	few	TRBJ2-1	TGTGCTAGTGGTTTGTTGGGCGGGGGGGCCAATGAGCAGTTCTTC	CASGLLGGGANEQFF
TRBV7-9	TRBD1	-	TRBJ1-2	TGTGCCAGCAGCGGGCGGACAGGGTTTGGCTACACCTTC	CASSGRTGFGYTF
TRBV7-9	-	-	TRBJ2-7	TGTGCCAGCAGCTTCGGAGGGGCCCTAACCTACGAGCAGTACTTC	CASSFGGALTYEQYF
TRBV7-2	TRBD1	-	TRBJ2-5	TGTGCCAGCAGCCAAAATATTGGGACAGTGGAGACCCAGTACTTC	CASSQNIGTVETQYF
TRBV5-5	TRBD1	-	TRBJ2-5	TGTGCCAGCAGCTTGTCTCTCATAGGGTCGGGACAGGGTCGCGGGGAGACCCAGTACTTC	CASSLSLIGSGQGRGETQYF
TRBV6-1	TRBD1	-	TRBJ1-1	TGTGCCAGCAGTGAAGAGGGACAGGTGAACGCTGAAGCTTTCTTT	CASSEEGQVNAEAFF
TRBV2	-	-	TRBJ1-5	TGTGCCAGCTCTCGTGGGGCAGGGGGCAATCAGCCCCAGCATTTT	CASSRGAGGNQPQHF
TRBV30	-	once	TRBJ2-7	TGTGCCTGGGGGGACTTGGCCTACGAGCAGTACTTC	CAWGDLAYEQYF
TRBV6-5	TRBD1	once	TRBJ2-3	TGTGCCAGCAGTTTGACAGGGGCCGGGAGCACAGATACGCAGTATTTT	CASSLTGAGSTDTQYF
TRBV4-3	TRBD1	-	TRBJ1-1	TGCGCCAGCAGCCAAGTAACAGGGGCAGGTGAAGCTTTCTTT	CASSQVTGAGEAFF
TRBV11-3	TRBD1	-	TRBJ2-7	TGTGCCAGCAGCTTAGGTTCGGGACAGGGGCTCGAGCAGTACTTC	CASSLGSGQGLEQYF
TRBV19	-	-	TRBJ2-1	TGTGCCAGTAGTATAGATGTACTAGCCTCCTACAATGAGCAGTTCTTC	CASSIDVLASYNEQFF
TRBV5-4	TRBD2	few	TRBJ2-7	TGTGCCAGCAGCCATGATAGCGGGGGGGGCGAGCAGTACTTC	CASSHDSGGGEQYF
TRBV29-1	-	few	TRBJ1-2	TGCAGCGACCGGGACTATGAAGGCTACACCTTC	CSDRDYEGYTF
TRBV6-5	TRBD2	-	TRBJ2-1	TGTGCCAGCAGTCCCCGGACTAGCGGGAGTCTGTTCTTC	CASSPRTSGSLFF